Sequencing of this T cell receptor beta chain was carried out in a study of early T cells in non-severe SARS-CoV-2 infection. There are a few counts of this clonotype. TCRdb fed the 5' RACE reads into MiXCR, producing one record per CDR3 protein. Altogether about 83,000 distinct CDR3 sequences are present, 12% being singletons, with the ten largest covering around 7%. The CDR3 has 14 amino acids. V was shortened by 7 bases and J by 4 bases, with 17 bases between the two germline ends. The germline V gene has CDR1 MNHNY and CDR2 SVGAGI (reference sequence). V is TRBV6-6 and J is TRBJ2-7; a weak D match, TRBD2 (6 bases). The sequenced sample was whole blood. This receptor was obtained from an adult who was a healthcare worker with PCR-confirmed SARS-CoV-2 infection or an uninfected control (not recorded which). The CDR3 DNA is TGTGCCAGCATCACGGGGGTTGGCCCTTACGAGCAGTACTTC. Its translation: CASITGVGPYEQYF.